One and the same sample provided the 2 T cell receptor beta chains below, sequenced in a study of identical twins. TCRdb reanalysed the 5' RACE reads using MiXCR and keeps one entry per CDR3 protein. Of 1.5 million to 2 million distinct CDR3 sequences detected, roughly a third appear once; the ten largest clones hold about 0.25%. The sample was cord blood. The receptors were gathered from a newborn girl in good health.

The chain employs TRBV7-9 and TRBJ2-7; 9 positions match TRBD2. Per germline, CDR1 SEHNR and CDR2 FQNEAQ (reference sequence). Trimming took 2 bases from V and 2 from J; bases not matched to a gene: 7. CDR3 size: 16 residues. CDR3: CASSLLASGATYEQYF. CDR3 DNA: TGTGCCAGCAGCTTATTGGCTAGCGGGGCTACCTACGAGCAGTACTTC.

This chain uses TRBV12-3 or TRBV12-4 with TRBJ2-4; the match to TRBD2 covers 9 bases. Trimming cost V 3 bases and J 13 bases; bases outside gene matches: 16. The CDR3 consists of 16 residues. CDR3 protein: CASSFRLAGIGGEQYF. CDR3 nucleotide sequence: TGTGCCAGCAGTTTCCGGCTAGCGGGGATCGGAGGGGAGCAGTACTTC.